This T cell receptor (beta chain) was retrieved from a study of T cell changes during pregnancy in multiple sclerosis. The germline V gene has CDR1 MNHEY and CDR2 SMNVEV (reference sequence). CDR3 length: 15 amino acids. Deletions cut 6 bases from V and 2 bases from J, with 17 bases between. Data came from immunoSEQ multiplex PCR; TCRdb stores just in-frame clones and leaves some out. In the table there are some 60,000 clones, just over 90% of which are singletons. Material: peripheral blood, obtained in the first trimester of pregnancy. V is TRBV27 and J is TRBJ2-7; tentatively, D is TRBD1 (6 bases). The receptor was isolated from a female donor in good health, enrolled as a control in a pregnancy study. The CDR3 DNA sequence: TGTGCCAGCAGATTGAACAGGGCCGTCGCCTACGAGCAGTACTTC. It encodes CASRLNRAVAYEQYF.